This T cell receptor beta chain was observed in a study of T cell responses to AZD1222 COVID-19 vaccine (dated by TCRdb to about 2021). Background on the whole study: AZD1222 recipients with second doses at about 4 weeks or about 12 weeks were pooled, because spike-specific TCR depth and breadth did not differ between schedules. Enrollment into the trials was organized by age into subgroups of 18-55, 56-69 and 70-plus years, and those subgroups contained about 150, 27 and 61 TCR-sequenced participants, respectively. A total of 233 trial participants underwent TCR sequencing, of whom 207 had received two doses of AZD1222 and some 25 had received two doses of the MenACWY control vaccine.

Study-wide findings and limitations: A significant rise in spike-specific TCR breadth and depth was observed after two AZD1222 doses relative to day 0 and relative to MenACWY recipients. In the small 56-69-year group, the increase in depth fell short of significance, most likely because of low power. Conclusions about previously exposed vaccinees are limited, since just a handful of AZD1222 recipients were seropositive for SARS-CoV-2 at baseline. Participants were mostly white British, with more females than males. The authors suggested clonal diversity may have been underestimated. The vaccine-associated CD4 TCRs covered the entire spike protein, and the dominant responses fell in regions 160-218 and 743-854. Because no day 14 peak-response samples were available, repertoires were characterized only after the peak T cell response. Reportedly, almost half of the unique spike-specific TCRs recognized epitopes lying outside the regions that are mutated in the B.1.351 and B.1.1.7 variants.

The CDR3 regions of human TCRbeta chains were analyzed by immunosequencing. The authors' pipeline ran thus. Repertoire TCRs were matched against a reference library of SARS-CoV-2-specific TCRs generated with the MIRA antigen-specificity platform. Breadth was defined as the fraction of unique TCRs that were SARS-CoV-2-associated, and depth was defined as the fraction of total T cells that were SARS-CoV-2-associated. Using the MIRA data, every spike-specific TCR was mapped to the spike region that the TCR reacted to and assigned to either a CD4 or a CD8 class. Log10-transformed breadth and depth values were compared by one-way ANOVA with Sidak's multiple comparisons tests. Entries here come from immuneACCESS through TCRdb and include only in-frame sequences with V and J called. Some clones fail to appear in such tables; in the studies checked, an unresolved V gene covers under half of the shortfall, and the cause of the remainder is unknown. V and J calls plus clone size are reproduced from that table; the DNA served to infer D and trimming. The sample table records some 130,000 clones; 80% to 95% of these occur just once. The ten largest clones capture around 3.1% of the sample.

Taken with the paper, the label for time point translates to: baseline before first vaccination. The vaccinee samples were drawn from two UK trials, COV001 and COV002, one of which was a single-blind randomized controlled phase 2/3 trial testing AZD1222 (ChAdOx1 nCoV-19) in healthy adults. Trial participant PBMC samples were collected at day 0 and day 28 after the second dose for TCRbeta chain sequencing. V and J lose 4 bases and 6 bases, and a span of 15 bases separates them. From cysteine to phenylalanine, the CDR3 is 15 amino acids long. Only the CDR3 portion is preserved as DNA: 45 bases, with reading frame beginning at the first base. Taken from the germline V gene, the CDR1 and CDR2 loops are SGHTA and FQGTGA. About this clone itself: The antigen it binds to is not known. One base away there is no much larger clone; base qualities are not given.

The receptor was isolated from an adult in good health. The chain was built from TRBV7-3 and TRBJ2-2, with the D call tentatively TRBD1 or TRBD2, each fitting 6 bases. Sequences were derived from peripheral blood, sampled on day 0 of AZD1222 vaccination. CDR3 reads: CASSSSRGRPGELFF. At the DNA level, the sequence is TGTGCCAGCAGCTCCTCACGGGGGCGTCCCGGGGAGCTGTTTTTT. With all but the CDR3 taken from the reference TRBV7-3 and TRBJ2-2 genes, the full variable domain is: GAGVSQTPSNKVTEKGKYVELRCDPISGHTALYWYRQSLGQGPEFLIYFQGTGAADDSGLPNDRFFAVRPEGSVSTLKIQRTERGDSAVYLCASSSSRGRPGELFFGEGSRLTVL.